The TCR beta chain described here comes from a study of identical twins. Study-level points and caveats: Conclusions were drawn cross-sectionally by statistical analysis, without following the same donors.

A single record per CDR3 protein comes from TCRdb applying MiXCR to the 5' RACE reads. The sample records around 1.7 million distinct CDR3 sequences, more than 30% being singletons. Germline loops: CDR1 LGHDT, CDR2 YNNKEL (reference sequence). The trim removed 2 bases at V and 2 bases at J, leaving 3 bases unmatched. The CDR3 has 15 residues. Worth noting for this clonotype: Its target is not known.

The chain employs TRBV3-1 and TRBJ2-4, with 7 nucleotides matching TRBD2. This sequence originates from a newborn girl in good health. The sequencing sample was made of cord blood. The CDR3 spells CASSQTGGTKNIQYF. CDR3 DNA sequence: TGTGCCAGCAGCCAAACGGGAGGTACCAAAAACATTCAGTACTTC.